This T cell receptor beta chain derives from a study of T cells in Graves' hyperthyroidism and ophthalmopathy. Study background: Initial diagnosis, before any treatment, was when peripheral blood was collected.

CDR1 and CDR2 (germline): SGHDN, FVKESK. The CDR3 is 17 amino acids. V lost 0 bases, J lost 4 bases, and 18 bases lay in between. RNA transcripts served as the template for amplifying TCR beta CDR3 regions. HTBI primers were employed in a first-round RT-PCR of the TCR CDR3. TCRdb reanalysed the multiplex PCR reads using MiXCR and keeps one entry per CDR3 protein. The table lists hundreds of thousands of distinct CDR3 sequences, around 13% of them singletons. There are a few counts of this clonotype. It was at first hyperthyroidism diagnosis, before any ophthalmopathy symptoms, that the blood sample was taken.

The chain employs TRBV14 and TRBJ2-5, with a tentative D call TRBD2 (6 bases). This clonotype originated in a woman aged 25 to 39 with Graves' hyperthyroidism that later progressed to Graves' ophthalmopathy. Sequencing input: blood. CDR3 loop: CASSQEWGSRERETQYF. The CDR3 coding sequence is TGTGCCAGCAGCCAAGAGTGGGGTTCGCGGGAAAGAGAGACCCAGTACTTC.